This T cell receptor beta chain derives from a study of OX40 agonist ivuxolimab in advanced cancers. Background on the study: Hepatocellular carcinoma, melanoma, renal cell or head and neck cancer affected the dose-escalation patients.

Assay: immunoSEQ multiplex PCR; the TCRdb copy retains only in-frame clones and omits some. Here the sample spans approximately 11,000 clones, about 82% being singletons. This clone was seen a handful of times. The receptor was derived from an adult with an advanced solid tumor such as melanoma, head and neck, liver or kidney cancer. The source was CD4+ or CD8+ T cells sorted from blood, collected in a trial of the OX40 agonist ivuxolimab.

In DNA form, the CDR3 reads TGCGCCAGCAGCCAGTGGTCAGGGAACACTGAAGCTTTCTTT. Protein sequence: CASSQWSGNTEAFF. The J gene is TRBJ1-1, the V gene TRBV4-1; D uncertain. Germline V lookup: CDR1 MGHRA, CDR2 YSYEKL. This CDR3 has 14 amino acids. V was pared by 3 bases and J by 1 base, with 9 bases between.